This T cell receptor (beta chain) came from a study of shared clonotypes between healthy human individuals (dated by TCRdb to 2018 to 2021). About the full investigation: A couple of women and a few men aged 18 to 49 years were included in the cohort. To estimate repertoire size and how much clonotypes are shared between individuals, the study performed deep sequencing of blood TCR repertoires from roughly five healthy adults. For each donor, three plates each were used for CD4 naive and CD4 memory, two plates were used for CD8 naive, and one plate was used for CD8 memory. To increase sequencing depth and limit assay-specific biases, different laboratories used diverse techniques to prepare libraries and sequence TCR repertoires. Per donor, leukapheresis produced somewhere between about 0.85 and 10 billion PBMCs.

The count of this clone is one. Its cognate antigen has yet to be identified. Base quality data are lacking; no much larger clone is found one base away. Reading from cysteine to phenylalanine, the CDR3 counts 14 amino acids. Of all the DNA, just the CDR3 is kept, 42 bases in frame from base 1. The germline V gene yields SGHDT for CDR1 and YYEEEE for CDR2. Relative to germline, V is 4 bases shorter and J is 15 bases shorter, with 23 bases between their ends. The investigation overall reported the following: Only blood was sampled, and tissue TCR repertoires likely differ from those in blood. Roughly 5.2% of naive CD4, around 3.6% of naive CD8, about 2.5% of memory CD4, and roughly 0.4% of memory CD8 clonotypes were shared across several donors. Pairwise subsampling led to the expectation that sequencing depth would affect the degree of clonotype sharing among donors. Naive subsets generally had larger estimated clonotype richness than memory subsets did. Because the study included a small number of donors, the genetic and exposure-history diversity represented was limited. Rarefaction of sorted-subset datasets indicated incomplete sequencing despite the large sequencing depth. Clonotypes shared by all four sorted-subset donors showed higher generation probabilities than non-shared clonotypes.

Healthy HIV-negative adults with no recently reported acute infections or vaccinations were included as donors. Every donor was a Caucasian adult residing in Nashville, Tennessee, USA. CD4+ T cells were enriched through magnetic negative selection, after which naive cells were positively selected on CD45RA and the remaining negative fraction served as the memory subset. Blood was obtained by leukapheresis, after which PBMCs were separated by Ficoll-Histopaque density gradient centrifugation and cryopreserved in liquid nitrogen vapor phase. Purity and quantity of every magnetically sorted T cell population were checked by analytical flow cytometry. Each sorted fraction had its genomic DNA isolated and then quantified by UV absorbance on a Nanodrop 2000c. Using the deep immunoSEQ assay, multiplex PCR amplified TCR CDR3 regions from genomic DNA. For each cell subset, the extracted genomic DNA was distributed evenly across all wells of several immunoSEQ 96-well plates, and each plate served as one replicate. For sorted subsets, approximately 210 ng genomic DNA, equal to 30,000 to 35,000 T cell genomes, was loaded into each replicate PCR. The purified libraries were quantified using a Qubit 3.0 fluorometer, sized with a Bioanalyzer 2100, and then quantified again using the KAPA Library Quantification kit. Every immunoSEQ 96-well plate was sequenced on a dedicated single-read 150-cycle Illumina NextSeq 550 flow cell. Under the source paper's analysis protocol: Because only junctional sequences without quality scores were contained in the immunoSEQ output, filtering matching that applied to full-length reads could not be performed. Sequences were annotated with PyIR, a Python wrapper for IgBLAST v1.9, and V/J genes and CDR3 were assigned using IMGT germline references. Any read was removed if the V/J assignment was weak (E-value above 1e-6), the CDR3 was missing, or the read contained stop codons, out-of-frame junctions, or ambiguous translated residues. V3J clonotypes were defined by identical inferred V gene, J gene, and CDR3 amino acid sequence. Percentage overlap between repertoires was calculated by dividing the number of shared unique clonotypes by the size of the smaller repertoire. RTK rarefaction, the Chao1 estimator, and Recon v2.1 estimates of unobserved clonotypes were used to assess repertoire richness. Generation probabilities for all TCRbeta clonotypes obtained by the gDNA method from a few donors were computed using OLGA. The clones in this table, taken by TCRdb from immuneACCESS, are in-frame only. Not every clone is retained; where verified, under half of the shortfall comes from an unresolved V gene, and the cause of the rest is unknown. D and trimming were read from the DNA, whereas the V and J calls and clone size are those reported in that table. The sample table lists 2 million to 2.5 million clones, more than 80% of them with a count of one. The ten largest clonotypes hold 0.39% of the sample.

Here the chain combines TRBV5-6 and TRBJ2-1; the D region possibly corresponds to TRBD1 (5 bases align). This receptor was taken from a man aged 18 to 30 in good health. Some clones in this sample may be carry-over from other donors' samples. The sample was naive CD4+ T cells from PBMCs. This specimen's cell subset or site label, per the study, means: CD45RA+ positively selected. The DNA is as follows: TGTGCCAGCAGCCAGACCGAAAAGGACACGCAGTGGTTCTTC. It translates as CASSQTEKDTQWFF. Beyond the CDR3, the reference TRBV5-6 and TRBJ2-1 genes provide the residues; the full variable domain reads: DAGVTQSPTHLIKTRGQQVTLRCSPKSGHDTVSWYQQALGQGPQFIFQYYEEEERQRGNFPDRFSGHQFPNYSSELNVNALLLGDSALYLCASSQTEKDTQWFFGPGTRLTVL.